A single sample is the source of the 15 T cell receptor beta chains below, sequenced in a study of T cell clones after liver transplantation (dated by TCRdb to between 2017 and 2020). In the paper's terms, the time point label means: pre-transplant. Library preparation used the immunoSEQ multiplex PCR assay. The source is immuneACCESS, and TCRdb retained only in-frame sequences with V and J called. Part of the clones is not carried over; for the studies checked, unresolved V genes explain less than half of this, and the remainder is unexplained. Recorded for this sample are fewer than 70,000 clones; around 75% of them occurred a single time. The ten largest account for approximately 15% of the sample. The sample here was CD4+ T cells from blood, taken before liver transplant. The receptors were gathered from a human donor who received a liver transplant.

The chain uses TRBV6-1 and TRBJ2-3; unclear D gene. Germline loops: CDR1 MNHNS, CDR2 SASEGT. The CDR3 contains 14 residues. The V end was cut by 3 bases, the J end by 10 bases, with 17 bases between. The CDR3 DNA is TGTGCCAGCAGTGACACCACCTCTAGTGGTCCGCAGTATTTT. Its translation is CASSDTTSSGPQYF.

This clone was found once. The chain recombines TRBV10-3 with TRBJ2-7, with D tentatively TRBD1 (5 bases). V shed 1 base and J shed 5 bases, with 12 bases lying between them. The CDR3 contains 14 residues. Germline V gene data show CDR1 as ENHRY and CDR2 as SYGVKD. CDR3 DNA sequence: TGTGCCATCAGTGAGTGGCAGGGAATGAACGAGCAGTACTTC. Translation gives CAISEWQGMNEQYF.

In nucleotides, the CDR3 is TGTGCCAGTAGGAAGGGTCAGGGAACCGGGGAGCTGTTTTTT. Its translation is CASRKGQGTGELFF. The rearrangement joins TRBV19 to TRBJ2-2; D might be TRBD1 (5 bases). V was clipped by 6 bases and J by 5 bases, with 13 bases between them. CDR1 and CDR2 from the germline V gene are LNHDA and SQIVND (reference sequence). The CDR3 loop spans 14 amino acids.

The chain is built from TRBV5-4 and TRBJ2-5; TRBD1 is a possible D gene (7 bases). The CDR3 spans 15 residues. Germline loops: CDR1 SGHNT, CDR2 YYREEE (reference sequence). The V end lost 1 base, the J end lost 5 bases, and 15 bases lay between the germline ends. CDR3 nucleotides: TGTGCCAGCAGCTTGTACCAGGGGGGTACGGAGACCCAGTACTTC. It specifies CASSLYQGGTETQYF.

This clone was picked up many times. This chain uses TRBV19 with TRBJ2-5; TRBD1 matches 8 bases. V lost 6 bases to trimming and J lost 1 base; unmatched junction nucleotides: 1. Germline values: CDR1 LNHDA, CDR2 SQIVND (reference sequence). The CDR3 sequence is 13 residues long. The CDR3 nucleotides read TGTGCCAGTAGAACAGGGGGCCAAGAGACCCAGTACTTC. It specifies CASRTGGQETQYF.

The chain employs TRBV4-2 and TRBJ1-6, with 7 bases that match TRBD1. This CDR3 is built from 18 residues. V lost 3 bases, J lost 4 bases, and 12 bases stayed unmatched. The germline V gene has CDR1 LGHNA and CDR2 YNFKEQ. This chain's CDR3 is CASSQGSDRRAYNSPLHF. The CDR3, as DNA: TGTGCCAGCAGCCAGGGATCGGACAGGAGGGCTTATAATTCACCCCTCCACTTT.

This clone was observed many times. The chain has TRBV19 and TRBJ1-6, with D maybe TRBD1 (6 bases). The CDR3 loop spans 14 amino acids. CDR1 and CDR2 from the germline V gene are LNHDA and SQIVND (reference sequence). Between the trimmed V and J ends, which lost 2 bases and 6 bases, there was a span of 8 bases. In DNA form, the CDR3 reads TGTGCCAGTAGTATAACAGGGACTAATTCACCCCTCCACTTT. Its protein is CASSITGTNSPLHF.

This chain connects TRBV5-5 to TRBJ1-6; 10 nucleotides line up with TRBD1. The CDR3 extends over 15 amino acids. With 4 bases clipped from V and 6 bases from J, the junction kept 4 bases outside the gene matches. Germline V CDR1 and CDR2: SGHKS, YYEKEE (reference sequence). This CDR3 reads CASSLRTGGNSPLHF. CDR3 bases: TGTGCCAGCAGCCTCAGGACAGGGGGTAATTCACCCCTCCACTTT.

V is TRBV15 and J is TRBJ1-4; D gene unclear. V lost 0 bases and J lost 5, with 10 bases in between. The CDR3 has 15 residues. CDR1 is LNHNV and CDR2 is YYDKDF in the germline V gene (reference sequence). The CDR3 loop is CATSRDYGGNEKLFF. The CDR3 DNA reads as TGTGCCACCAGCAGAGATTACGGAGGGAATGAAAAACTGTTTTTT.

This chain joins TRBV14 and TRBJ1-2; 7 bases are shared with TRBD1. CDR3 length: 14 residues. The V gene's germline CDR1 is SGHDN and CDR2 FVKESK. V dropped 4 bases and J dropped 8; count of bases not matched to a gene: 10. CDR3 residues: CASSLLTGAGGYTF. The CDR3, as DNA: TGTGCCAGCAGCCTCTTAACAGGGGCTGGGGGCTACACCTTC.

A few counts support this clone. This chain links TRBV2 with TRBJ1-1, with 8 bases identical to TRBD1. CDR1 and CDR2 (germline): SNHLY, FYNNEI. The CDR3 extends over 14 amino acids. Trimming removed 5 bases from V and 1 base from J; junction bases left unmatched: 3. The CDR3 DNA sequence: TGTGCCAGCAGTCTACAGGGGGGGAACACTGAAGCTTTCTTT. This encodes CASSLQGGNTEAFF.

The chain uses TRBV4-2 and TRBJ2-3, with D possibly being TRBD2 (5 bases). This CDR3 comprises 15 residues. V was trimmed by 4 bases and J by 0 bases, leaving 11 bases between them. Germline values: CDR1 LGHNA, CDR2 YNFKEQ. This CDR3 reads CASSLRGESTDTQYF. CDR3 DNA sequence: TGTGCCAGCAGCCTTCGGGGAGAAAGCACAGATACGCAGTATTTT.

The gene calls are TRBV2 and TRBJ1-2, with D unclear. The CDR3 spans 11 residues. From germline, CDR1 is SNHLY and CDR2 FYNNEI. Trimming cost V 8 bases and J 5 bases, with 9 bases left between them. CDR3 bases: TGTGCCAGCCAAGTAGAGTATGGCTACACCTTC. This gives the protein CASQVEYGYTF.

This clone was seen a single time. The chain carries TRBV5-1 and TRBJ2-2, with D perhaps TRBD1 (6 bases). V lost 3 bases and J lost 1, with 7 bases in between. The germline CDR1 and CDR2 sequences are SGHRS and YFSETQ. CDR3 length: 14 residues. The CDR3 DNA follows: TGCGCCAGCAGCTCGGGACAGAACACCGGGGAGCTGTTTTTT. The encoded protein is CASSSGQNTGELFF.

The genes are TRBV2 and TRBJ2-3, with D unclear. In germline, CDR1 is SNHLY, CDR2 FYNNEI. The CDR3 is made up of 14 amino acids. Between the trimmed V and J ends, which lost 6 bases and 1 base, there was a span of 11 bases. The CDR3 DNA sequence: TGTGCCAGCAGACCAAGACGGGGCACAGATACGCAGTATTTT. It yields the protein CASRPRRGTDTQYF.